These 21 T cell receptor beta chains originate from one sample sequenced in a study of blood T cell repertoires in COVID-19. Assay used: immunoSEQ multiplex PCR; TCRdb lists only in-frame clones, some missing. The repertoire holds tens of thousands of clones, with roughly 89% as singletons. Sequencing was performed on peripheral blood. The receptors stem from a woman aged 60 to 75 with COVID-19, enrolled during active disease.

The chain is built from TRBV4-3 and TRBJ1-1; TRBD1 matches at 9 bases. V was clipped by 4 bases and J by 4 bases; unmatched bases: 4. The germline V gene has CDR1 LGHNA and CDR2 YSLEER. The CDR3 runs 14 residues. CDR3: CASSRLTGGTEAFF. The CDR3, as DNA: TGCGCCAGCAGCCGCCTGACAGGGGGCACTGAAGCTTTCTTT.

This sequence joins TRBV6-5 and TRBJ1-2; 7 positions agree with TRBD1. The CDR3 contains 15 residues. The V gene's germline CDR1 is MNHEY and CDR2 SVGAGI. V gave up 2 bases and J gave up 6 bases; unmatched junction bases: 9. The CDR3 region is CASSYPFYRGDGYTF. The CDR3 coding sequence is TGTGCCAGCAGTTACCCCTTTTACAGGGGCGATGGCTACACCTTC.

The V gene is TRBV27, the J gene TRBJ2-7; no definite D call. Trimming stripped 6 bases from V and 3 bases from J, with 9 bases between. This CDR3 contains 12 residues. Germline V gene lookup returns CDR1 MNHEY and CDR2 SMNVEV (reference sequence). The CDR3 reads CASSLEGYEQYF. CDR3 DNA: TGTGCCAGCAGCCTAGAAGGCTACGAGCAGTACTTC.

This CDR3 is CASSSGTGRGETQYF. The DNA of the CDR3 is TGTGCCAGCAGTTCAGGGACAGGGCGCGGAGAGACCCAGTACTTC. V is TRBV2 and J is TRBJ2-5; 9 positions match TRBD1. In germline, CDR1 is SNHLY, CDR2 FYNNEI. Trimming took 5 bases from V and 4 from J; bases not matched to a gene: 8. CDR3 length equals 15 residues.

This clone was seen only a few times. V usage is TRBV27 and J usage is TRBJ2-7; 8 nucleotides match TRBD1. The CDR3 extends over 13 amino acids. After removal of 8 bases from V and 5 bases from J, the junction contained 8 bases not matched to a gene. Germline V CDR1 and CDR2: MNHEY, SMNVEV (reference sequence). Here the CDR3 DNA reads TGTGCCAGCGCAGGGGGCGAAATTAACGAGCAGTACTTC. This gives the protein CASAGGEINEQYF.

V usage is TRBV7-8 and J usage is TRBJ2-1, with 8 positions matching TRBD2. The CDR3 spans 16 residues. J gave up 0 bases and V 2 bases, and 3 bases lay outside the gene matches. Germline V gives CDR1 SGHVS, CDR2 FQNEAQ. The DNA of the CDR3 is TGTGCCAGCAGCTTAAGAAGCGGGAGCTCCTACAATGAGCAGTTCTTC. It specifies CASSLRSGSSYNEQFF.

The chain carries TRBV28 and TRBJ2-4, with TRBD1 matching 9 bases. CDR1 is MDHEN, CDR2 SYDVKM, per germline. J was trimmed by 0 bases and V by 3 bases; bases with no gene match: 18. The CDR3 is 21 residues long. CDR3 DNA: TGTGCCAGCAGTTTCCCAACGAACAGGGGGCTGGGGGCTCTAGCCAAAAACATTCAGTACTTC. It translates to CASSFPTNRGLGALAKNIQYF.

V is TRBV6-2 or TRBV6-3 and J is TRBJ1-5; D uncertain. Per the germline V gene, CDR1 is MNHEY and CDR2 is SVGEGT. Deletions cut 2 bases from V and 4 bases from J, with 9 bases between. The CDR3 length is 14 residues. CDR3 protein: CASSYRRANQPQHF. CDR3 bases: TGTGCCAGCAGTTACCGAAGAGCGAATCAGCCCCAGCATTTT.

The chain carries TRBV20-1 and TRBJ2-7, with 7 positions matching TRBD2. The V and J ends lost 6 bases and 6 bases, in that order; junction bases with no gene match: 8. The CDR3 has 12 residues. CDR1 and CDR2 (germline): DFQATT, SNEGSKA (reference sequence). The CDR3 sequence is CSASLGGIEQYF. The CDR3 bases are TGCAGTGCAAGTCTGGGGGGGATCGAGCAGTACTTC.

In this sample, this clone turned up a few times. The CDR3 protein is CASSFDRDVAKNIQYF. In nucleotides, the CDR3 is TGTGCCAGCAGTTTCGACAGGGATGTAGCCAAAAACATTCAGTACTTC. V usage is TRBV27 and J usage is TRBJ2-4, with TRBD1 matching 7 bases. The junction had 5 bases not matched to a gene; V was cut back by 3 bases and J by 0 bases. The V gene's germline CDR1 is MNHEY and CDR2 SMNVEV (reference sequence). The CDR3 extends over 16 amino acids.

The rearrangement uses TRBV28 and TRBJ2-7; 11 nucleotides match TRBD2. Germline CDR1 MDHEN, CDR2 SYDVKM. Unmatched junction bases numbered 3, after V lost 3 bases and J lost 5 bases. CDR3 length: 14 amino acids. The CDR3 bases are TGTGCCAGCAGTTTGGAGACTAGCGGGGACGAGCAGTACTTC. This translates into CASSLETSGDEQYF.

This clone was seen just once. The rearrangement joins TRBV11-2 to TRBJ2-5; D perhaps matches TRBD1 (5 bases). The germline V gene encodes CDR1 SGHAT and CDR2 FQNNGV. The CDR3 totals 16 residues. Trimming stripped 4 bases from V and 5 bases from J, with 20 bases between. CDR3 in amino acids: CASSSPSGGRVETQYF. For the CDR3, the DNA is TGTGCCAGCAGCTCTCCCAGTGGTGGCAGGGTTGAGACCCAGTACTTC.

The chain combines TRBV28 with TRBJ1-4; 7 bases match TRBD1. Per germline, CDR1 MDHEN and CDR2 SYDVKM. The V and J ends lost 5 bases and 0 bases, in that order; junction bases with no gene match: 6. There are 16 residues in the CDR3. CDR3 nucleotide sequence: TGTGCCAGCAGTGACCACAGGGGAGCAACTAATGAAAAACTGTTTTTT. Its protein is CASSDHRGATNEKLFF.

The chain recombines TRBV27 with TRBJ1-2, with D uncertain. The V gene lost 2 bases and the J gene lost 4 bases, with 14 bases spanning the gap. From germline, CDR1 is MNHEY and CDR2 SMNVEV (reference sequence). The CDR3 consists of 15 residues. CDR3 in amino acids: CASSLSVHLFYGYTF. CDR3 coding DNA: TGTGCCAGCAGTTTAAGTGTACATTTATTCTATGGCTACACCTTC.

This sequence joins TRBV7-9 and TRBJ2-5, with 9 bases that match TRBD2. Trimming removed 1 base from V and 1 base from J; junction bases left unmatched: 7. The length of the CDR3 is 17 residues. In germline, CDR1 is SEHNR, CDR2 FQNEAQ (reference sequence). Written as DNA, the CDR3 is TGTGCCAGCAGCTTAGATGGGCTAGCGGGGATCCAAGAGACCCAGTACTTC. The encoded protein is CASSLDGLAGIQETQYF.

The chain combines TRBV4-3 with TRBJ2-3, with 9 bases fitting TRBD2. The V gene's germline CDR1 is LGHNA and CDR2 YSLEER. The CDR3 covers 16 residues. V was clipped by 1 base and J by 6 bases; unmatched bases: 8. DNA for the CDR3: TGCGCCAGCAGCCAAGCCCCTAGCGGGGCGCATGATACGCAGTATTTT. Residues: CASSQAPSGAHDTQYF.

This chain links TRBV11-3 with TRBJ2-3; possible D gene TRBD2, 6 bases. Deletions cut 5 bases from V and 4 bases from J, with 13 bases between. Germline V lookup: CDR1 SGHNT, CDR2 YENEEA. This CDR3 is 14 amino acids long. The CDR3 spells CASSGRTSPDTQYF. DNA for the CDR3: TGTGCCAGCAGCGGCCGCACTAGCCCAGATACGCAGTATTTT.

The chain employs TRBV5-4 and TRBJ2-3; 8 bases are a match to TRBD1. The CDR3 has 15 amino acids. The J segment lost 2 bases and the V segment lost 4 bases, leaving 6 bases of the junction unmatched. Germline CDR1 is SGHNT and CDR2 is YYREEE (reference sequence). This CDR3 is CASSRTGFDTDTQYF. The CDR3 bases are TGTGCCAGCAGCAGGACAGGGTTTGACACAGATACGCAGTATTTT. Combining the CDR3 with reference TRBV5-4 and TRBJ2-3 gives the whole variable domain ETGVTQSPTHLIKTRGQQVTLRCSSQSGHNTVSWYQQALGQGPQFIFQYYREEENGRGNFPPRFSGLQFPNYSSELNVNALELDDSALYLCASSRTGFDTDTQYFGPGTRLTVL.

This sequence joins TRBV5-6 and TRBJ1-1, with unresolved D. V shed 7 bases and J shed 3 bases, with 10 bases lying between them. CDR3 length: 12 amino acids. In germline, CDR1 is SGHDT, CDR2 YYEEEE. The CDR3 DNA reads as TGTGCCAGCCACTACGGGTACACTGAAGCTTTCTTT. Amino acid sequence: CASHYGYTEAFF.

The gene calls are TRBV2 and TRBJ1-4, with 8 bases lining up with TRBD1. This CDR3 contains 16 residues. J gave up 7 bases and V 8 bases, and 15 bases lay outside the gene matches. Per germline, CDR1 SNHLY and CDR2 FYNNEI. CDR3 sequence (DNA): TGTGCCAGCCACGGGTATAGACAGGGGATGAGTGAAAAACTGTTTTTT. It is translated as CASHGYRQGMSEKLFF.

Regarding this clone: The junction differs from germline at one of its ends, possibly a read error. The chain is built from TRBV20-1 and TRBJ1-1, with 7 bases matching TRBD1. The CDR3 is 11 residues long. The V gene's germline CDR1 is DFQATT and CDR2 SNEGSKA (reference sequence). CDR3: CSAGGEGGGLF. The CDR3 nucleotides are TGCAGTGCCGGAGGGGAAGGGGGCGGGCTCTTT.